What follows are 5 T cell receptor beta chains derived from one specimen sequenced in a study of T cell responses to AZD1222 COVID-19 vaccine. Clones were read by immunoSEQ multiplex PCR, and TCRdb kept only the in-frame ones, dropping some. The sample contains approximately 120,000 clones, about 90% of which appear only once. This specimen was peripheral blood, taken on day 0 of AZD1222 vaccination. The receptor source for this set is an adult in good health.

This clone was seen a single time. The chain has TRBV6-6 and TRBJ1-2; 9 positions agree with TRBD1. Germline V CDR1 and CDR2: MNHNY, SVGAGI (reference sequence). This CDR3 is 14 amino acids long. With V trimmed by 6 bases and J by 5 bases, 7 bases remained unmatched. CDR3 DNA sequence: TGTGCCAGCAGATTCACAGGGGGCGGATATGGCTACACCTTC. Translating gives CASRFTGGGYGYTF.

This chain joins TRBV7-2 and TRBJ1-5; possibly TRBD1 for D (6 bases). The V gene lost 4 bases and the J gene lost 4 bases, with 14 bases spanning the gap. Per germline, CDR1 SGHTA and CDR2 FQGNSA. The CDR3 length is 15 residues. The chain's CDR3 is CASSWVGQNNQPQHF. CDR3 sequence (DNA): TGTGCCAGCAGCTGGGTAGGACAGAATAATCAGCCCCAGCATTTT.

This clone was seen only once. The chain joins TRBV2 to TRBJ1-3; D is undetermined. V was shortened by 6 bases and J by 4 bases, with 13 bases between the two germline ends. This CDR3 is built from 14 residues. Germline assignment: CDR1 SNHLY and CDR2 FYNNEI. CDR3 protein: CASRRRPPGNTIYF. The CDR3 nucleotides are TGTGCCAGCAGAAGGAGGCCTCCGGGAAACACCATATATTTT.

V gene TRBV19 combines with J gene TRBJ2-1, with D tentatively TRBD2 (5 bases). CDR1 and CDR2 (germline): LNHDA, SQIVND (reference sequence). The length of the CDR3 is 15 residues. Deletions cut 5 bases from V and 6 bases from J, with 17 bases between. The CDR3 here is CASSPFDAAGNEQFF. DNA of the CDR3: TGTGCCAGTAGTCCTTTCGACGCTGCGGGCAATGAGCAGTTCTTC. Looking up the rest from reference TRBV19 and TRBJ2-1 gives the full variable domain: DGGITQSPKYLFRKEGQNVTLSCEQNLNHDAMYWYRQDPGQGLRLIYYSQIVNDFQKGDIAEGYSVSREKKESFPLTVTSAQKNPTAFYLCASSPFDAAGNEQFFGPGTRLTVL.

The CDR3, as DNA: TGTGCCAGCAGCCGAGTCGGGACAGCTTATGGCTACACCTTC. Protein product: CASSRVGTAYGYTF. The chain employs TRBV16 and TRBJ1-2, with 7 positions matching TRBD1. V shed 4 bases, J shed 5 bases, and the junction held 7 bases outside the gene matches. This CDR3 spans 14 amino acids. Germline CDR1 KGHSY, CDR2 FQNENV.